This TCR beta chain was sequenced in a study of response to subunit inactivated influenza vaccine. The germline V gene has CDR1 MNHEY and CDR2 SVGAGI. V dropped 0 bases and J dropped 5 bases, with 7 bases sitting between them. This CDR3 comprises 14 residues. As concerns this clonotype: This may stem from a read error, because a much larger clone lies one nucleotide away.

TCRdb called the RT-PCR reads again in MiXCR, with one record for every CDR3 protein. In the table there are hundreds of thousands of distinct CDR3 sequences, approximately 14% of which are singletons. The material was PBMCs from blood, obtained approximately 12 days after vaccination. The chain is built from TRBV6-5 and TRBJ2-2; D unresolved. This receptor was taken from a man between 50 and 59 years old who received an inactivated influenza vaccine. The CDR3 DNA sequence: TGTGCCAGCAGTTACTCTAGGGTTACCGGGGAGCTGTTTTTT. Translating it yields CASSYSRVTGELFF.